This T cell receptor beta chain was sequenced for a study of metastatic and nonmetastatic thyroid tumors. On the study more broadly: From malignant and benign thyroid patients, repertoires in blood and in tumor or nodule tissue were compared. Overall study findings and caveats: The reported finding was significantly higher TCR beta diversity in malignant thyroid tumors relative to benign nodules, in blood and tumor.

All patients were treatment-naive before thyroid surgery. As originally analysed: Construction of a distant-metastasis classifier for papillary thyroid cancer relied on CDR3 differences across clinicopathological groups. TCRdb re-called the PCR reads with MiXCR. None of the V and J calls come from the authors' own analysis; TCRdb made them. The repertoire holds roughly 20,000 clones, with roughly 29% as singletons. From germline, CDR1 is SEHNR and CDR2 FQNEAQ (reference sequence). V shed 4 bases and J 13 bases; nucleotides not matched to a gene: 8. The CDR3 runs 14 residues. In regard to this clone: What it binds is not known.

The specimen was blood. The clonotype comes from a female donor with papillary thyroid cancer or a benign thyroid nodule (not recorded which). Some clones in this sample may be carry-over from other donors' samples. The chain is built from TRBV7-9 and TRBJ1-6; 9 bases align to TRBD1. CDR3 region: CASSSQGAAPPLHF. DNA for the CDR3: TGTGCCAGCAGCTCACAGGGGGCCGCCCCCCCCCTCCACTTT.